These 18 T cell receptor beta chains were all obtained from the same sample, sequenced in a study of OX40 agonist ivuxolimab in advanced cancers. Using immunoSEQ multiplex PCR, the repertoire was profiled, and TCRdb retains in-frame clones only, with some absent. The data hold about 20,000 clones, with roughly 72% observed a single time. This material consisted of CD4+ or CD8+ T cells sorted from blood, taken in a trial of the OX40 agonist ivuxolimab. All receptors come from an adult with an advanced solid tumor such as melanoma, head and neck, liver or kidney cancer.

This clone was detected only a few times. The rearrangement uses TRBV4-3 and TRBJ2-7, with D perhaps being TRBD1 or TRBD2 (5 bases each). The CDR3 extends over 14 amino acids. In germline, CDR1 is LGHNA, CDR2 YSLEER. The V gene lost 3 bases and the J gene lost 3 bases, with 12 bases spanning the gap. CDR3 sequence (DNA): TGCGCCAGCAGCCAGGCCTGGGGGAACTACGAGCAGTACTTC. The encoded protein is CASSQAWGNYEQYF.

This clone has just one count. The chain is built from TRBV19 and TRBJ1-2; no clear D gene. Germline CDR1 reads LNHDA; CDR2 reads SQIVND (reference sequence). Deletions cut 7 bases from V and 8 bases from J, with 14 bases between. The CDR3 has 12 residues. The CDR3 bases are TGTGCCAGTACCCCAACGACGGGAGGCTACACCTTC. Its protein product is CASTPTTGGYTF.

CDR3 amino acids: CASSFPLSGGANEQFF. The CDR3 DNA is TGTGCCAGCAGCTTTCCCCTTAGCGGGGGGGCTAATGAGCAGTTCTTC. This chain uses TRBV11-2 with TRBJ2-1; TRBD2 agrees at 11 bases. V shed 3 bases and J 7 bases; nucleotides not matched to a gene: 8. Germline-derived CDR1 and CDR2 are SGHAT and FQNNGV. CDR3 size: 16 residues.

The chain recombines TRBV5-6 with TRBJ2-1; D ambiguous. Germline-derived CDR1 and CDR2 are SGHDT and YYEEEE. This CDR3 is built from 14 residues. The ends were cut back, 4 bases at V and 8 bases at J, with 16 bases in the middle. Written as DNA, the CDR3 is TGTGCCAGCAGCGTGGCTTATCGGGCGGATGAGCAGTTCTTC. This codes for CASSVAYRADEQFF.

This clone came up once. The J gene is TRBJ2-5, the V gene TRBV11-2, with 13 bases aligning to TRBD2. Germline CDR1 and CDR2: SGHAT and FQNNGV. V was clipped by 4 bases and J by 5 bases; unmatched bases: 7. The CDR3 has 16 residues. DNA for the CDR3: TGTGCCAGCAGCTCCCGGACTAGCGGGGGTGGGGAGACCCAGTACTTC. This translates into CASSSRTSGGGETQYF.

The rearrangement links TRBV7-9 to TRBJ2-1; no reliable D call. The V and J ends lost 7 bases and 10 bases respectively, with 17 bases between them. The germline V gene has CDR1 SEHNR and CDR2 FQNEAQ (reference sequence). This CDR3 contains 13 residues. The DNA for the CDR3 is TGTGCCAGCATCCCAGCTGGGTCAATGGAGCAGTTCTTC. Translation gives CASIPAGSMEQFF.

This chain uses TRBV7-3 with TRBJ2-5, with unresolved D. This CDR3 comprises 15 residues. Per germline, CDR1 SGHTA and CDR2 FQGTGA. Trimming shortened V by 2 bases and J by 1 base, and 11 bases separated the two germline ends. The chain's CDR3 is CASSLVGGLQETQYF. The CDR3 nucleotides are TGTGCCAGCAGCTTAGTCGGCGGCCTCCAAGAGACCCAGTACTTC.

V is TRBV29-1 and J is TRBJ2-2; 10 bases match TRBD1. With V trimmed by 5 bases and J by 4 bases, 1 base remained unmatched. The CDR3 consists of 13 residues. Germline V CDR1 and CDR2: SQVTM, ANQGSEA. CDR3 coding DNA: TGCAGCGTTAGGACAGGGGGCACCGGGGAGCTGTTTTTT. It encodes CSVRTGGTGELFF.

J is TRBJ2-7 and V is TRBV25-1; D may be TRBD2 (6 bases). The CDR3 covers 13 residues. Trimming shortened V by 6 bases and J by 6 bases, and 15 bases separated the two germline ends. Germline CDR1 MGHDK, CDR2 SYGVNS. DNA of the CDR3: TGTGCCAGCAGGGGAGGAGGGGCCGGCGAGCAGTACTTC. Amino acid sequence: CASRGGGAGEQYF.

V is TRBV4-3 and J is TRBJ2-7, with no clear D. The germline V gene encodes CDR1 LGHNA and CDR2 YSLEER. The CDR3 is 14 amino acids. Trimming took off 1 base at V and 1 base at J, with 8 bases between the two ends. This CDR3 reads CASSQGVRSYEQYF. The CDR3, as DNA: TGCGCCAGCAGCCAAGGAGTCAGATCCTACGAGCAGTACTTC.

The chain is built from TRBV6-1 and TRBJ1-2, with a possible D match to TRBD1 (6 bases). Germline CDR1 and CDR2: MNHNS and SASEGT. V dropped 1 base and J dropped 8 bases, with 20 bases sitting between them. The CDR3 covers 16 residues. The CDR3 protein is CASSEGAGVAVRGYTF. CDR3 coding DNA: TGTGCCAGCAGTGAAGGGGCAGGGGTTGCGGTGAGAGGCTACACCTTC.

Turning to this clone: At one boundary the junction diverges from the germline segment, which might be a read error. The chain is built from TRBV30 and TRBJ1-4; D not certain. The CDR3 covers 12 residues. The V gene's germline CDR1 is GTSNPN and CDR2 SVGIG (reference sequence). The CDR3 is CAWSALREKLVF. Here the CDR3 DNA reads TGTGCCTGGAGTGCTTTGAGGGAAAAACTGGTTTTT.

This clone was recorded once. The chain joins TRBV10-3 to TRBJ1-2, with D maybe TRBD1 (5 bases). Trimming cost V 6 bases and J 6 bases, with 11 bases left between them. This CDR3 region has 12 residues. Germline CDR1 and CDR2: ENHRY and SYGVKD. CDR3: CAIRDNEDGYTF. For the CDR3, the DNA is TGTGCCATCAGGGACAACGAGGATGGCTACACCTTC.

The chain uses TRBV5-5 and TRBJ2-1, with D unresolved. The V gene's germline CDR1 is SGHKS and CDR2 YYEKEE (reference sequence). The length of the CDR3 is 14 residues. Trimming removed 2 bases from V and 4 bases from J, with 10 bases in between. The CDR3 DNA follows: TGTGCCAGCAGCTTTGTGACTGGGTACAATGAGCAGTTCTTC. Its translation is CASSFVTGYNEQFF.

As to this clone: This CDR3 is also generated by other DNA sequences in the sample. This chain uses TRBV7-6 with TRBJ2-1; D is unclear. The germline CDR1 and CDR2 sequences are SGHVS and FNYEAQ. V dropped 1 base and J dropped 4 bases, with 5 bases sitting between them. CDR3 size: 13 residues. CDR3 DNA sequence: TGTGCCAGCAGCTTAGGCCTATACAATGAGCAGTTCTTC. As protein: CASSLGLYNEQFF. Full variable domain (missing parts from reference TRBV7-6 and TRBJ2-1): GAGVSQSPRYKVTKRGQDVALRCDPISGHVSLYWYRQALGQGPEFLTYFNYEAQQDKSGLPNDRFSAERPEGSISTLTIQRTEQRDSAMYRCASSLGLYNEQFFGPGTRLTVL.

This clone was detected once. The chain combines TRBV4-2 with TRBJ2-3; 8 nucleotides match TRBD2. Germline V gene data show CDR1 as LGHNA and CDR2 as YNFKEQ. CDR3 size: 16 residues. Germline trimming cut 4 bases from V and 0 bases from J; bases unmatched to any gene: 6. The CDR3 loop reads CASSRLSGASTDTQYF. In DNA form, the CDR3 reads TGTGCCAGCAGCCGTCTTAGCGGGGCTAGCACAGATACGCAGTATTTT.

This chain connects TRBV19 to TRBJ1-1; D uncertain. Germline V CDR1 and CDR2: LNHDA, SQIVND (reference sequence). The length of the CDR3 is 13 residues. The V end was cut by 2 bases, the J end by 6 bases, with 10 bases between. The CDR3 here is CASSIIGRPEAFF. The CDR3 coding sequence is TGTGCCAGTAGTATAATAGGCCGGCCTGAAGCTTTCTTT.

This clone occurred a few times. The chain couples TRBV19 to TRBJ1-2; 8 bases line up with TRBD1. The CDR3 sequence is 16 residues long. Germline assignment: CDR1 LNHDA and CDR2 SQIVND (reference sequence). The trim removed 6 bases at V and 3 bases at J, leaving 12 bases unmatched. The chain's CDR3 is CASSAGQGGIHYGYTF. The CDR3 nucleotides are TGTGCCAGTAGCGCCGGACAGGGCGGGATTCACTATGGCTACACCTTC.